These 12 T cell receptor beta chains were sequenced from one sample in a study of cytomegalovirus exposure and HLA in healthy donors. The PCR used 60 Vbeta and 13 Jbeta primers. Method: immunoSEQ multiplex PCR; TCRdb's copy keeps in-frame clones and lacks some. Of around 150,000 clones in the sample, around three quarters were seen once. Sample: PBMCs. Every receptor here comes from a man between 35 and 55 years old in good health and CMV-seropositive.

CDR3 coding DNA: TGTGCCAGCAGGAGGGACAGCTCGGGCTCCTACGAGCAGTACTTC. This gives the protein CASRRDSSGSYEQYF. J is TRBJ2-7 and V is TRBV6-1, with 7 bases matching TRBD1. Per germline, CDR1 MNHNS and CDR2 SASEGT. J was trimmed by 0 bases and V by 6 bases; bases with no gene match: 8. The CDR3 sequence is 15 residues long.

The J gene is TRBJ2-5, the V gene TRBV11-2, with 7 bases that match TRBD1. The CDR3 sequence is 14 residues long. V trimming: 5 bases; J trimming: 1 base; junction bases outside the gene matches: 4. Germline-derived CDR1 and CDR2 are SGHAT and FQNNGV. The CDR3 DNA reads TGTGCCAGCAGCCCGGGGACAGCCCAAGAGACCCAGTACTTC. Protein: CASSPGTAQETQYF.

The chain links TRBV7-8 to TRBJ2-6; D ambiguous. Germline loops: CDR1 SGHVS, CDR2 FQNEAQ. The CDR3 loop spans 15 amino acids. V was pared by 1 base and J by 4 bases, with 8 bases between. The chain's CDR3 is CASSLGGQGANVLTF. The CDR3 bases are TGTGCCAGCAGCTTAGGCGGCCAAGGGGCCAACGTCCTGACTTTC.

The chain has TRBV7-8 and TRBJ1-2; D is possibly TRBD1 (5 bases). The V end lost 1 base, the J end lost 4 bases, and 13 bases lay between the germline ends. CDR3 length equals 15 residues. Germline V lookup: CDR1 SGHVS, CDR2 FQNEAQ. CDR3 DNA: TGTGCCAGCAGCTTAGGCCCAGGGAGGGGCTATGGCTACACCTTC. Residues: CASSLGPGRGYGYTF.

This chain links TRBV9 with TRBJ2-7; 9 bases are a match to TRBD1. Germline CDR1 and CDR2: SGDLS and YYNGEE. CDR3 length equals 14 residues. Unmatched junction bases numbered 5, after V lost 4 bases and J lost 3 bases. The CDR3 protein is CASSPRDRVYEQYF. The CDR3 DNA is TGTGCCAGCAGCCCCCGGGACAGGGTCTACGAGCAGTACTTC. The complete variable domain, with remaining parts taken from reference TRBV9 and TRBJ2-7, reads DSGVTQTPKHLITATGQRVTLRCSPRSGDLSVYWYQQSLDQGLQFLIQYYNGEERAKGNILERFSAQQFPDLHSELNLSSLELGDSALYFCASSPRDRVYEQYFGPGTRLTVT.

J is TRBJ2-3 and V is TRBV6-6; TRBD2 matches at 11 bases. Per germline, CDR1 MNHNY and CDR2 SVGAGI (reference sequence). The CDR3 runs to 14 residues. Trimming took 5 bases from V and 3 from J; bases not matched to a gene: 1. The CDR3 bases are TGTGCCAGCAGTCTAGCGGGGGGAACAGATACGCAGTATTTT. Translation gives CASSLAGGTDTQYF.

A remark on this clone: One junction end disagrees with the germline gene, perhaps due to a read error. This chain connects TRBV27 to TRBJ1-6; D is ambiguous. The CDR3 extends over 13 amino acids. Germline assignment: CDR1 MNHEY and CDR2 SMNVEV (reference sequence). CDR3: CAGSLEGTSPLHF. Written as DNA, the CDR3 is TGTGCCGGCAGTTTGGAGGGAACTTCACCCCTCCACTTT.

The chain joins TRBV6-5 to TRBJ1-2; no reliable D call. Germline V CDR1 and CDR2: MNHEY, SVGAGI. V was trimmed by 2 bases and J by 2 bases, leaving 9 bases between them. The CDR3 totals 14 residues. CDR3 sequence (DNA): TGTGCCAGCAGTTACCGTGCGGGGAACTATGGCTACACCTTC. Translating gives CASSYRAGNYGYTF.

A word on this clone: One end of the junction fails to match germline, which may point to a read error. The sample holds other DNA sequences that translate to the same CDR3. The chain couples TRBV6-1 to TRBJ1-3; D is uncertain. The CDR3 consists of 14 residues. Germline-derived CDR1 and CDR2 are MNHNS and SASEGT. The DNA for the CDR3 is TGCGCCAGCTCTCCGGGGATTGCTGGAAACACCATATATTTT. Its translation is CASSPGIAGNTIYF.

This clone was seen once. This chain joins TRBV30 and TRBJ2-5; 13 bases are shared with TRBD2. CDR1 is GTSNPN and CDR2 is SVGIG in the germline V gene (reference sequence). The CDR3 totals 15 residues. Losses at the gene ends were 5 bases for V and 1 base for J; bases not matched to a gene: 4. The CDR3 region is CAWRLAGGLQETQYF. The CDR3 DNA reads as TGTGCCTGGCGACTAGCGGGGGGCCTCCAAGAGACCCAGTACTTC.

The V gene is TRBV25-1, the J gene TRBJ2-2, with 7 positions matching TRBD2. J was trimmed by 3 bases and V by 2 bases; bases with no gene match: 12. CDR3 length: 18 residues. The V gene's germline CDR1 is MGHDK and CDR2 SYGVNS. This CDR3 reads CASSEVYRGGGYTGELFF. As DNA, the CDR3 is TGTGCCAGCAGTGAAGTCTATCGTGGGGGGGGATACACCGGGGAGCTGTTTTTT.

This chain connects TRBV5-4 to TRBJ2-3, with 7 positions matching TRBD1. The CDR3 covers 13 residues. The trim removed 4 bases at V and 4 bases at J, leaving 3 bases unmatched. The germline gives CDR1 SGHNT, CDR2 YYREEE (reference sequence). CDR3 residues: CASSRDSSDTQYF. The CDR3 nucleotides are TGTGCCAGCAGCAGGGACAGCTCAGATACGCAGTATTTT.